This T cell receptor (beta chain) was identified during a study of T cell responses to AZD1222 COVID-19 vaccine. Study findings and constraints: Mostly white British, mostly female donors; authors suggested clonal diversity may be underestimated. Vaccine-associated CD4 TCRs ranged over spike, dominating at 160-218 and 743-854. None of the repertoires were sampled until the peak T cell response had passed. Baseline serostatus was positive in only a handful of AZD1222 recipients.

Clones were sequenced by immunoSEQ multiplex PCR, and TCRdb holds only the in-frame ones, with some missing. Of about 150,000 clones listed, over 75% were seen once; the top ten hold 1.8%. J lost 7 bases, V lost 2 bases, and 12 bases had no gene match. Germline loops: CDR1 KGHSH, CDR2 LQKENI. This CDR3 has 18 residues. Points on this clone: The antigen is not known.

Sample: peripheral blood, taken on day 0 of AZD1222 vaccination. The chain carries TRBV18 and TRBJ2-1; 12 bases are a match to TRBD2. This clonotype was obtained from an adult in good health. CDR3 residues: CASSPDIYSSGRGNEQFF. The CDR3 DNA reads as TGTGCCAGCTCACCAGATATCTACTCTAGCGGGAGGGGGAATGAGCAGTTCTTC. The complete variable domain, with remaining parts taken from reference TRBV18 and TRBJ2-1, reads NAGVMQNPRHLVRRRGQEARLRCSPMKGHSHVYWYRQLPEEGLKFMVYLQKENIIDESGMPKERFSAEFPKEGPSILRIQQVVRGDSAAYFCASSPDIYSSGRGNEQFFGPGTRLTVL.